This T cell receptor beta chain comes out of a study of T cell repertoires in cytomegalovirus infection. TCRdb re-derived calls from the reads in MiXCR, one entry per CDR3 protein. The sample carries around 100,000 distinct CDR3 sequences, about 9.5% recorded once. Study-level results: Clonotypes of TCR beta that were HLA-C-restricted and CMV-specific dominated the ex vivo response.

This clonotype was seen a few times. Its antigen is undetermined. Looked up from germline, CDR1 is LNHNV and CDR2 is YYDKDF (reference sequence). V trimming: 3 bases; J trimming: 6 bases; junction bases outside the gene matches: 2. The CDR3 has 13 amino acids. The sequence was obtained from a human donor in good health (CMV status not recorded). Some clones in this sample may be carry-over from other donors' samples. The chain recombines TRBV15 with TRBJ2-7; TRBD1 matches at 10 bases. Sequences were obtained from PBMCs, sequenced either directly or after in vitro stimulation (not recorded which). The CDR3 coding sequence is TGTGCCACCAGCAGGGACAGGGGGGGCGAGCAGTACTTC. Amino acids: CATSRDRGGEQYF.